Following are 31 T cell receptor beta chains from one sample sequenced in a study of blood T cell repertoires in COVID-19. Here immunoSEQ multiplex PCR was the method, and the copy in TCRdb shows in-frame clones only, minus some. The sample carries about 300,000 clones, about 90% recorded once. The sample consisted of PBMCs or T cells enriched from blood (not recorded which). The receptors here all came from a woman younger than 35 with acute COVID-19.

This sequence joins TRBV30 and TRBJ1-2; maybe TRBD1 (6 bases). The CDR3 consists of 13 residues. From germline, CDR1 is GTSNPN and CDR2 SVGIG (reference sequence). Trimming stripped 3 bases from V and 4 bases from J, with 12 bases between. CDR3 amino acids: CAWSPGVGYGYTF. The CDR3 nucleotides are TGTGCCTGGAGCCCAGGGGTGGGCTATGGCTACACCTTC.

This chain connects TRBV9 to TRBJ1-2; no reliable D call. Trimming pared 3 bases from V and 3 bases from J, leaving 9 bases between. CDR1 SGDLS and CDR2 YYNGEE come from the germline V gene. The CDR3 totals 13 residues. The chain's CDR3 is CASSDSGYYGYTF. The DNA for the CDR3 is TGTGCCAGCAGCGATTCGGGGTACTATGGCTACACCTTC.

The chain has TRBV13 and TRBJ1-1; perhaps TRBD1 as D (5 bases). The CDR3 totals 15 residues. Trimming pared 0 bases from V and 0 bases from J, leaving 8 bases between. The V gene's germline CDR1 is PRHDT and CDR2 FYEKMQ (reference sequence). CDR3: CASSLGRAMNTEAFF. CDR3 nucleotides: TGTGCCAGCAGCTTAGGCAGGGCGATGAACACTGAAGCTTTCTTT.

V and J are TRBV28 and TRBJ1-2, with 8 bases fitting TRBD1. CDR1 and CDR2 from the germline V gene are MDHEN and SYDVKM. The CDR3 has 14 residues. V lost 4 bases, J lost 5 bases, and 6 bases stayed unmatched. The CDR3 reads CASSSGQGWYGYTF. The CDR3 bases are TGTGCCAGCAGTTCCGGACAGGGTTGGTATGGCTACACCTTC.

The chain carries TRBV5-3 and TRBJ2-7, with 13 bases fitting TRBD2. TRBV5-3 is placed among ORFs of uncertain function. The CDR3 has 16 amino acids. V lost 4 bases, J lost 2 bases, and 6 bases stayed unmatched. The CDR3, as DNA: TGTGCCAGAAGCCCGGGACTAGCGGGGAACCCCTACGAGCAGTACTTC. This sequence encodes CARSPGLAGNPYEQYF.

The genes are TRBV3-1 (or the pseudogene TRBV3-2) and TRBJ1-2; 11 nucleotides match TRBD1. The J segment lost 4 bases and the V segment lost 4 bases, leaving 5 bases of the junction unmatched. Germline loops: CDR1 LGHDT, CDR2 YNNKEL (reference sequence). This CDR3 is built from 15 residues. The CDR3 region is CASSPDRGRRYGYTF. In nucleotides, the CDR3 is TGTGCCAGCAGCCCGGACAGGGGGCGACGCTATGGCTACACCTTC.

V and J are TRBV3-1 (or the pseudogene TRBV3-2) and TRBJ1-1; a possible D gene is TRBD1 (5 bases). This CDR3 is 13 amino acids long. Germline CDR1 and CDR2: LGHDT and YNNKEL (reference sequence). V was trimmed by 4 bases and J by 1 base, leaving 7 bases between them. As DNA, the CDR3 is TGTGCCAGCAGCCGACAGAAGAACACTGAAGCTTTCTTT. Translation gives CASSRQKNTEAFF.

The chain is built from TRBV9 and TRBJ2-7; the match to TRBD2 covers 9 bases. The CDR3 is 15 amino acids. Per the germline V gene, CDR1 is SGDLS and CDR2 is YYNGEE. Trimming took 0 bases from V and 7 from J; bases not matched to a gene: 8. The CDR3 here is CASSVAGGRAGEQYF. The CDR3 bases are TGTGCCAGCAGCGTAGCCGGCGGGAGGGCGGGTGAGCAGTACTTC. Full variable domain (missing parts from reference TRBV9 and TRBJ2-7): DSGVTQTPKHLITATGQRVTLRCSPRSGDLSVYWYQQSLDQGLQFLIQYYNGEERAKGNILERFSAQQFPDLHSELNLSSLELGDSALYFCASSVAGGRAGEQYFGPGTRLTVT.

V gene TRBV28 combines with J gene TRBJ2-6; weak D call: TRBD1 (5 bases). Germline CDR1 and CDR2: MDHEN and SYDVKM. Trimming removed 5 bases from V and 1 base from J, with 9 bases in between. This CDR3 has 15 amino acids. The CDR3 is CASSQSGSGANVLTF. The CDR3 nucleotides are TGTGCCAGCAGTCAGTCAGGGTCTGGGGCCAACGTCCTGACTTTC.

This clone turned up a few times. V is TRBV30 and J is TRBJ1-6; the match to TRBD1 covers 10 bases. The V gene end was trimmed by 4 bases and the J gene end by 10 bases; junction bases not matched to a gene: 7. From germline, CDR1 is GTSNPN and CDR2 SVGIG (reference sequence). The CDR3 length is 14 residues. The CDR3: CAWTWGTGESPLHF. The CDR3 DNA reads as TGTGCCTGGACCTGGGGGACAGGGGAATCACCCCTCCACTTT. Filled out from reference TRBV30 and TRBJ1-6, the complete variable domain reads SQTIHQWPATLVQPVGSPLSLECTVEGTSNPNLYWYRQAAGRGLQLLFYSVGIGQISSEVPQNLSASRPQDRQFILSSKKLLLSDSGFYLCAWTWGTGESPLHFGNGTRLTVT.

V is TRBV10-3 and J is TRBJ1-1; TRBD1 matches at 12 bases. Germline-derived CDR1 and CDR2 are ENHRY and SYGVKD. Germline trimming cut 6 bases from V and 4 bases from J; bases unmatched to any gene: 6. This CDR3 has 15 amino acids. In DNA, the CDR3 is TGTGCCATCAGCCCTGGGACAGGGGGCGTCACTGAAGCTTTCTTT. Translated: CAISPGTGGVTEAFF.

The genes are TRBV10-3 and TRBJ1-2, with D perhaps matching TRBD1 (5 bases). Per germline, CDR1 ENHRY and CDR2 SYGVKD. Trimming pared 2 bases from V and 1 base from J, leaving 11 bases between. There are 15 residues in the CDR3. The CDR3 DNA sequence: TGTGCCATCAGTGAGCCGACAGCTCGTAACTATGGCTACACCTTC. It yields the protein CAISEPTARNYGYTF.

The gene calls are TRBV5-1 and TRBJ1-5; maybe TRBD1 (5 bases). The germline V gene encodes CDR1 SGHRS and CDR2 YFSETQ. Deletions cut 0 bases from V and 4 bases from J, with 8 bases between. The CDR3 has 14 residues. CDR3 amino acids: CASSLVGLNQPQHF. CDR3 sequence (DNA): TGCGCCAGCAGCTTGGTGGGACTTAATCAGCCCCAGCATTTT. Supplemented by reference TRBV5-1 and TRBJ1-5, the full variable domain reads KAGVTQTPRYLIKTRGQQVTLSCSPISGHRSVSWYQQTPGQGLQFLFEYFSETQRNKGNFPGRFSGRQFSNSRSEMNVSTLELGDSALYLCASSLVGLNQPQHFGDGTRLSIL.

The V gene is TRBV28, the J gene TRBJ1-6; D ambiguous. The CDR3 spans 14 residues. From germline, CDR1 is MDHEN and CDR2 SYDVKM. V gave up 2 bases and J gave up 7 bases, with 9 bases separating them. The CDR3 nucleotides are TGTGCCAGCAGTTTAGAGGGCAGCAATTCACCCCTCCACTTT. It yields the protein CASSLEGSNSPLHF.

Only a few counts were recorded for this clone. The gene calls are TRBV9 and TRBJ1-1; 9 bases line up with TRBD1. CDR3 length: 14 residues. Germline V gene sequence: CDR1 SGDLS, CDR2 YYNGEE. Trimming removed 3 bases from V and 4 bases from J; junction bases left unmatched: 4. CDR3 residues: CASSAGQGSTEAFF. CDR3 in DNA: TGTGCCAGCAGCGCGGGACAGGGTAGCACTGAAGCTTTCTTT.

V and J are TRBV6-1 and TRBJ1-2, with D perhaps TRBD1 (5 bases). Germline-derived CDR1 and CDR2 are MNHNS and SASEGT. The CDR3 consists of 12 residues. Between the trimmed V and J ends, which lost 2 bases and 7 bases, there was a span of 8 bases. CDR3 in DNA: TGTGCCAGCAGTGAACCGCAGGGTGGCTACACCTTC. As protein: CASSEPQGGYTF.

This chain connects TRBV13 to TRBJ2-1; TRBD2 might be the D (6 bases). Germline assignment: CDR1 PRHDT and CDR2 FYEKMQ (reference sequence). This CDR3 is built from 14 residues. The V gene lost 5 bases and the J gene lost 3 bases, with 11 bases spanning the gap. CDR3 DNA: TGTGCCAGCAGCGCAACCGGGAGCTACAATGAGCAGTTCTTC. It specifies CASSATGSYNEQFF. The whole variable domain, remainder taken from reference TRBV13 and TRBJ2-1, is AAGVIQSPRHLIKEKRETATLKCYPIPRHDTVYWYQQGPGQDPQFLISFYEKMQSDKGSIPDRFSAQQFSDYHSELNMSSLELGDSALYFCASSATGSYNEQFFGPGTRLTVL.

The V gene is TRBV27, the J gene TRBJ2-1; 12 bases are shared with TRBD2. V shed 6 bases, J shed 4 bases, and the junction held 4 bases outside the gene matches. Per germline, CDR1 MNHEY and CDR2 SMNVEV (reference sequence). The CDR3 is made up of 15 amino acids. The CDR3 sequence: CASRIGTSGYNEQFF. For the CDR3, the DNA is TGTGCCAGCAGAATCGGGACTAGCGGGTACAATGAGCAGTTCTTC.

The J gene is TRBJ2-7, the V gene TRBV27, with 7 bases fitting TRBD2. Trimming removed 5 bases from V and 1 base from J; junction bases left unmatched: 11. The length of the CDR3 is 16 residues. CDR1 MNHEY and CDR2 SMNVEV come from the germline V gene (reference sequence). CDR3 in DNA: TGTGCCAGCAGTCACGCTTTCGCGGGAGTGTCCTACGAGCAGTACTTC. Amino acids: CASSHAFAGVSYEQYF.

V is TRBV6-9 and J is TRBJ2-1, with 7 bases aligning to TRBD1. CDR1 is MNHGY and CDR2 is SVAAGI in the germline V gene. The V gene end was trimmed by 6 bases and the J gene end by 0 bases; junction bases not matched to a gene: 8. The CDR3 consists of 16 residues. The CDR3 region is CASSNPWDSSYNEQFF. As DNA, the CDR3 is TGTGCCAGCAGCAACCCCTGGGACAGCTCCTACAATGAGCAGTTCTTC.

V is TRBV10-3 and J is TRBJ1-1; a possible D gene is TRBD1 (5 bases). CDR3 length: 12 residues. Germline loops: CDR1 ENHRY, CDR2 SYGVKD. V was trimmed by 6 bases and J by 6 bases, leaving 11 bases between them. The CDR3 bases are TGTGCCATCAGGGCGGGAGGGGCTGAAGCTTTCTTT. It encodes CAIRAGGAEAFF.

The rearrangement joins TRBV6-5 to TRBJ2-3; TRBD2 aligns across 8 bases. Trimming removed 7 bases from V and 1 base from J; junction bases left unmatched: 7. This CDR3 comprises 15 residues. Looked up from germline, CDR1 is MNHEY and CDR2 is SVGAGI. In DNA form, the CDR3 reads TGTGCCAGCACCCCTATACTAGCGGGCACAGATACGCAGTATTTT. It translates to CASTPILAGTDTQYF.

The CDR3, as DNA: TGCAGCGTTTTAATGCGCCGGGGCTCCTACAATGAGCAGTTCTTC. Its translation is CSVLMRRGSYNEQFF. The chain employs TRBV29-1 and TRBJ2-1; D perhaps matches TRBD2 (5 bases). Germline CDR1 is SQVTM and CDR2 is ANQGSEA. Trimming stripped 5 bases from V and 0 bases from J, with 14 bases between. The CDR3 totals 15 residues.

The rearrangement uses TRBV19 and TRBJ2-7; D remains unclear. V dropped 1 base and J dropped 0 bases, with 10 bases sitting between them. The germline gives CDR1 LNHDA, CDR2 SQIVND (reference sequence). The CDR3 runs to 15 residues. The CDR3 loop reads CASSIVGGTSYEQYF. In DNA, the CDR3 is TGTGCCAGTAGTATAGTAGGCGGTACCTCCTACGAGCAGTACTTC.

The chain recombines TRBV28 with TRBJ1-1; TRBD1 matches 9 bases. Losses at the gene ends were 5 bases for V and 5 bases for J; bases not matched to a gene: 6. This CDR3 is built from 14 residues. The germline V gene encodes CDR1 MDHEN and CDR2 SYDVKM. The CDR3 nucleotides are TGTGCCAGCAGTCCGGGACAGGGATTAACTGAAGCTTTCTTT. Translated: CASSPGQGLTEAFF. Supplemented by reference TRBV28 and TRBJ1-1, the full variable domain reads DVKVTQSSRYLVKRTGEKVFLECVQDMDHENMFWYRQDPGLGLRLIYFSYDVKMKEKGDIPEGYSVSREKKERFSLILESASTNQTSMYLCASSPGQGLTEAFFGQGTRLTVV.

V usage is TRBV7-9 and J usage is TRBJ2-5, with D possibly TRBD1 on 6 matching bases. The V gene lost 5 bases and the J gene lost 3 bases, with 16 bases spanning the gap. Germline V gene lookup returns CDR1 SEHNR and CDR2 FQNEAQ (reference sequence). The CDR3 sequence is 15 residues long. CDR3 loop: CASSPKLGGKETQYF. DNA for the CDR3: TGTGCCAGCAGCCCCAAACTAGGGGGAAAAGAGACCCAGTACTTC.

The V gene is TRBV20-1, the J gene TRBJ1-1, with a possible D match to TRBD1 (6 bases). The germline V gene encodes CDR1 DFQATT and CDR2 SNEGSKA (reference sequence). The CDR3 has 10 residues. V was pared by 6 bases and J by 7 bases, with 9 bases between. CDR3 nucleotide sequence: TGCAGTGCCAGACAGGATGAAGCTTTCTTT. Residues: CSARQDEAFF.

The chain couples TRBV6-5 to TRBJ1-1; D might be TRBD1 (6 bases). The germline CDR1 and CDR2 sequences are MNHEY and SVGAGI. With 6 bases removed from V and 3 bases from J, the gap between germline ends came to 17 bases. The CDR3 totals 15 residues. CDR3 in DNA: TGTGCCAGCAGCGCCCTTTTAGGGGGGGACACTGAAGCTTTCTTT. It specifies CASSALLGGDTEAFF.

The genes are TRBV12-3 or TRBV12-4 and TRBJ1-5, with D perhaps TRBD1 (6 bases). V lost 5 bases to trimming and J lost 3 bases, with 8 bases between them. The CDR3 loop spans 13 amino acids. The CDR3 region has the DNA TGTGCCAGCAGTGGACAGCCCAATCAGCCCCAGCATTTT. It codes for CASSGQPNQPQHF.

The chain combines TRBV10-2 with TRBJ2-3; unclear D gene. Per the germline V gene, CDR1 is WSHSY and CDR2 is SAAADI. CDR3 length equals 13 residues. V was shortened by 6 bases and J by 0 bases, with 7 bases between the two germline ends. The DNA of the CDR3 is TGCGCCAGCAGGGCCAGTAGCACAGATACGCAGTATTTT. Protein product: CASRASSTDTQYF.

This clone appeared once. V gene TRBV28 combines with J gene TRBJ1-2; a weak D match, TRBD1 (5 bases). With 8 bases removed from V and 0 bases from J, the gap between germline ends came to 13 bases. The length of the CDR3 is 14 residues. In germline, CDR1 is MDHEN, CDR2 SYDVKM. The CDR3 reads CASGPGLSNYGYTF. CDR3 DNA sequence: TGTGCCAGCGGGCCGGGACTCTCTAACTATGGCTACACCTTC.